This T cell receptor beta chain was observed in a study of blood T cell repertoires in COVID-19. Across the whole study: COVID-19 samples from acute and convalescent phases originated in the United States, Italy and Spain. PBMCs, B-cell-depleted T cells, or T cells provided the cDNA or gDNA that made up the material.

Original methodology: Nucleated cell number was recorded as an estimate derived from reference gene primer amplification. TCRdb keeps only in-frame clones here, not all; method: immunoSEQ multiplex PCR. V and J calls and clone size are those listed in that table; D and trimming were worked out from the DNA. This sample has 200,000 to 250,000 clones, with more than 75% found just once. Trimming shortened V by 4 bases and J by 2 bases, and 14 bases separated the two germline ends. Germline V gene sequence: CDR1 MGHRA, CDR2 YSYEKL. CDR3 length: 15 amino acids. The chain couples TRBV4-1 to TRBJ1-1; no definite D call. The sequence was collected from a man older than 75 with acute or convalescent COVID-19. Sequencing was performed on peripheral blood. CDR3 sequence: CASSLIRGANTEAFF. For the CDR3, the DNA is TGCGCCAGCAGCCTTATAAGAGGTGCTAACACTGAAGCTTTCTTT.